Listed here is a single TCR beta chain. The library targeted TCRbeta and was prepared with unique molecular identifiers. TCRdb reprocessed the PCR reads with MiXCR, giving one entry per CDR3 protein. The sample shows hundreds of thousands of distinct CDR3 sequences, around 17% of them seen only once. These data are taken from a study of T-cell reconstitution after alpha-beta-depleted transplantation in children. Trimming shortened V by 10 bases and J by 2 bases, and 12 bases separated the two germline ends. This CDR3 contains 14 residues. The sample here was PBMCs from the stem cell graft donor, taken from the stem cell graft. The clonotype originates from a human donor who donated a stem cell graft to a child with acute myeloid leukemia. The V call is TRBV12-3 or TRBV12-4, the J call TRBJ2-6; unclear D gene. The CDR3 protein is CATQVTPGANVLTF. As DNA, the CDR3 is TGTGCCACCCAAGTGACCCCTGGGGCCAACGTCCTGACTTTC.